This T cell receptor (beta chain) emerged from a study of patients and donors after allogeneic stem cell transplantation. This CDR3 contains 14 residues. Germline V gene lookup returns CDR1 SNHLY and CDR2 FYNNEI. V was clipped by 2 bases and J by 4 bases; unmatched bases: 3. Each CDR3 protein is one row after TCRdb ran MiXCR on the RT-PCR reads. The sample has hundreds of thousands of distinct CDR3 sequences, around 14% seen once. The specimen was blood, either unsorted or a sorted T cell fraction (not recorded which). The chain recombines TRBV2 with TRBJ1-2; 8 nucleotides line up with TRBD1. This sequence originates from a human donor who was either an allogeneic HSCT recipient or a stem cell or donor lymphocyte infusion donor (not recorded which). It is not recorded whose cells these are; they may come from a transplant donor. CDR3 region: CASSESQGAYGYTF. The DNA of the CDR3 is TGTGCCAGCAGTGAATCGCAGGGGGCCTATGGCTACACCTTC.